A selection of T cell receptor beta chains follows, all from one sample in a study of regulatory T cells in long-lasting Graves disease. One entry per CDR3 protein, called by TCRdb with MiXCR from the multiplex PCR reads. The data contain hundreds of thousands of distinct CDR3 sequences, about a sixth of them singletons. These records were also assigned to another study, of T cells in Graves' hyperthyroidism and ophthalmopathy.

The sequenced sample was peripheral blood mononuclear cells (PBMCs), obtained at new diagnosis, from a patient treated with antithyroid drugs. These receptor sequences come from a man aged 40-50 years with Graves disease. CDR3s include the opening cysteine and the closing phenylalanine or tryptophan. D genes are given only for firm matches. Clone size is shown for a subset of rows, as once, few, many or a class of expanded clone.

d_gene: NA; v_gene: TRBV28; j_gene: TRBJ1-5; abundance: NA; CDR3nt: TGTGCCAGCAGTTCGGCAGGGTGGGGAAATCAGCCCCAGCATTTT; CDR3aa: CASSSAGWGNQPQHF
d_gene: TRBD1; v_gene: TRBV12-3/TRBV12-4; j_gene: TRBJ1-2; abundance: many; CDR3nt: TGTGCCAGCAGTTTTTCCGGGACAGGCCATGGCTACACCTTC; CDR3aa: CASSFSGTGHGYTF
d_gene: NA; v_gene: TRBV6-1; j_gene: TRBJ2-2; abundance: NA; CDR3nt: TGTGCCAGCGACGGGTGGACCGGGGAGCTGTTTTTT; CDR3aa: CASDGWTGELFF
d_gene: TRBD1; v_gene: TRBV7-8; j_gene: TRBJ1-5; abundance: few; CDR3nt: TGTGCCAGCAGCACCCGACAGGGGGCGATTGATAATCAGCCCCAGCATTTT; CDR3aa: CASSTRQGAIDNQPQHF
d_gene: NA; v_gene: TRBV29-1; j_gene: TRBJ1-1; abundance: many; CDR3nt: TGCAGCGTTGAAGATTATACCCCGAAGAGGACTGAAGCTTTCTTT; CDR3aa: CSVEDYTPKRTEAFF
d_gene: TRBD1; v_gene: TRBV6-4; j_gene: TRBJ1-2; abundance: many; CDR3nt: TGTGCCAGCAGTGAGAGGGACAGGGTTCCCGTCTATGGCTACACCTTC; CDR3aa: CASSERDRVPVYGYTF
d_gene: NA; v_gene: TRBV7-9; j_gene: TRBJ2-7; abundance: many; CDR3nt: TGTGCCAGCAGCTTCGAGAGCTCCTACGAGCAGTACTTC; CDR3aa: CASSFESSYEQYF
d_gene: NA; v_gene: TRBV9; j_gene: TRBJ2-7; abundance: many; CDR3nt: TGTGCCAGCAGCTTGACGGTGAGCTCCTACGAGCAGTACTTC; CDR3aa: CASSLTVSSYEQYF
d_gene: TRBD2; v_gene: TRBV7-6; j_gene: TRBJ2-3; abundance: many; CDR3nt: TGTGCCAGCAGCCCTATCATTCCCCCGGGGGGTTTTAAGACAGATACGCAGTATTTT; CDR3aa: CASSPIIPPGGFKTDTQYF
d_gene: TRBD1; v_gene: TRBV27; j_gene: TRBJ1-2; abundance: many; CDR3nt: TGTGCCAGCGGGACAGCGACCACTAACTATGGCTACACCTTC; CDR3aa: CASGTATTNYGYTF
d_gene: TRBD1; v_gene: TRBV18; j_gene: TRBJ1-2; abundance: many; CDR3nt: TGTGCCAGCTCACCGGACAGGGGGTTCTATGGCTACACCTTC; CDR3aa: CASSPDRGFYGYTF
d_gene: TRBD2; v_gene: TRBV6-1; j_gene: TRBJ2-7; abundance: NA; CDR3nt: TGTGCCAGCACCACGGGGGGCGAGCAGTACTTC; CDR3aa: CASTTGGEQYF
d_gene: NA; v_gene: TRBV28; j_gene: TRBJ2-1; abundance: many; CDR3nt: TGTGCCAGCAGTTTATCAGCAGGGTACAATGAGCAGTTCTTC; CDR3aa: CASSLSAGYNEQFF
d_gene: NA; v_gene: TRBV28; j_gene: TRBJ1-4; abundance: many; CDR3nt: TGTGCCAGCAGGGACACCTACCCCGGGGGATGGGATGAAAAACTGTTTTTT; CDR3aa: CASRDTYPGGWDEKLFF
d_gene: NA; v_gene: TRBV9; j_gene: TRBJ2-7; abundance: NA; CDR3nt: TGTGCCAGCAGCGTCGCATCGGGCAGTAGCGAGCAGTACTTC; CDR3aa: CASSVASGSSEQYF
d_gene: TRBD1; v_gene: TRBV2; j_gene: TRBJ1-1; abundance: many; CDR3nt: TGTGCCACCAAGGGGGGGACAGAGGCGTCTGGGAACACTGAAGCTTTCTTT; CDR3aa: CATKGGTEASGNTEAFF
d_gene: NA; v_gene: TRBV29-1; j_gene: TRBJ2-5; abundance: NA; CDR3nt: TGCAGCGTTGAAGATACAGGCTCACAGGAGACCCAGTACTTC; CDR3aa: CSVEDTGSQETQYF
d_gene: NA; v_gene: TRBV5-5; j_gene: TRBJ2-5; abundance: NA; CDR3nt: TGTGCCAGCACCCTACAGCGCGAGACCCAGTACTTC; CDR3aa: CASTLQRETQYF
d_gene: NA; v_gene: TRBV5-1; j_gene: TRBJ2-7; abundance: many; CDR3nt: TGCGCCAGCAGCTTGAGGGCGGAGGCCTACGAGCAGTACTTC; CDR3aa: CASSLRAEAYEQYF
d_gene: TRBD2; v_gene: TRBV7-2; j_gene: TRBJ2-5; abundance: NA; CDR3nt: TGTGCCAGCAACTTAGTTCTTGGCGGGGGGTGGCGTAGAGAGACCCAGTACTTC; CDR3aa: CASNLVLGGGWRRETQYF
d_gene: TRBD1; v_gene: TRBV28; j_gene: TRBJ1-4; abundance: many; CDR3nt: TGTGCCAGCAGTTTCCAGACAGGGGGAGGGGAAAAACTGTTTTTT; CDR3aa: CASSFQTGGGEKLFF
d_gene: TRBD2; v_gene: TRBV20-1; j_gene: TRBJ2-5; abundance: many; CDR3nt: TGCAGTGCCCGGCGGGCTAGCGGGGACCAAGAGACCCAGTACTTC; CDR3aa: CSARRASGDQETQYF
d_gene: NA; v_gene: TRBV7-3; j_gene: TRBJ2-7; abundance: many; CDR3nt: TGTGCCAGCAGCTTACGGGGTTTTGACGAGCAGTACTTC; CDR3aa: CASSLRGFDEQYF
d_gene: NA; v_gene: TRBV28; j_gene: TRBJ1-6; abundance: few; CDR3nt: TGTGCCAGCAGAGGGAATTTTGGGTCGTCACCCCTCCACTTT; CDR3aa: CASRGNFGSSPLHF
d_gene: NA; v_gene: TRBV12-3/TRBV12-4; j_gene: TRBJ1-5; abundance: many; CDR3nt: TGTGCCAGCAGTTCAGCAGGAACGGCTAATCAGCCCCAGCATTTT; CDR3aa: CASSSAGTANQPQHF
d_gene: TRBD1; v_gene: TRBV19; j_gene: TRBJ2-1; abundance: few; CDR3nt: TGTGCCAGTATCCGGGACAGGAATGAGAATGAGCAGTTCTTC; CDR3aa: CASIRDRNENEQFF
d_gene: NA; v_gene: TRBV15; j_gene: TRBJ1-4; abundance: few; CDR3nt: TGTGCCACCAGCAAAGACAACACCCTCGGTGGGAAACTGTTTTTT; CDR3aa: CATSKDNTLGGKLFF
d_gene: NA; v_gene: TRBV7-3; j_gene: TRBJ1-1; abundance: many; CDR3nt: TGTGCCAGCAGCCCCGACACGAACACTGAAGCTTTCTTT; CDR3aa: CASSPDTNTEAFF
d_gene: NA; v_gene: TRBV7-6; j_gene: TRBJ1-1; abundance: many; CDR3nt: TGTGCCAGCAGCTTAGGATGGATGCGTGGGAACACTGAAGCTTTCTTT; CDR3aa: CASSLGWMRGNTEAFF
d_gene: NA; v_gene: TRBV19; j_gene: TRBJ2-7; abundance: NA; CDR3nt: TGTGCCAGTAAACCTAGGCCGGAAGCCTACGAGCAGTACTTC; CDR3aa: CASKPRPEAYEQYF
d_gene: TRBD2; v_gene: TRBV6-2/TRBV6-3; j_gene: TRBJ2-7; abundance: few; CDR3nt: TGTGCCAGCAGAAGAGTAGCGGGGGCCTACGAGCAGTACTTC; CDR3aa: CASRRVAGAYEQYF
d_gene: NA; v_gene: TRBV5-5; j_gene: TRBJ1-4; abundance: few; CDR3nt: TGTGCCAGCAGCTTTGGGAATGAAAAACTGTTTTTT; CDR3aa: CASSFGNEKLFF
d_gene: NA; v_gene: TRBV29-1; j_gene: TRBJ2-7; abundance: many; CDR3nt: TGCAGCGTTGATTCAGGGGTAGCCGACGAGCAGTACTTC; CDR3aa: CSVDSGVADEQYF
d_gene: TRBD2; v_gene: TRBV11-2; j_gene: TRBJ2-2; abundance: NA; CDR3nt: TGTGCCAGCAGCTTGTCGGGGGGGGGGCTGTTTTTT; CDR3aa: CASSLSGGGLFF
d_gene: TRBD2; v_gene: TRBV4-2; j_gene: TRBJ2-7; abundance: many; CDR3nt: TGTGCCAGCAGCCAAGGGAGAGCGGGGGGCATTACCTACGAGCAGTACTTC; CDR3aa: CASSQGRAGGITYEQYF
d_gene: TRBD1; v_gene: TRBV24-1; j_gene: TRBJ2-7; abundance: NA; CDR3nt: TGTGCCACCAGTGATTCGGGACAGGGAATGGACGAGCAGTACTTC; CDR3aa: CATSDSGQGMDEQYF
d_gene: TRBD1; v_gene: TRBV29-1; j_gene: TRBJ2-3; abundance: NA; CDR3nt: TGCAGCGAGACAGGGCCTGGCACAGATACGCAGTATTTT; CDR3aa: CSETGPGTDTQYF
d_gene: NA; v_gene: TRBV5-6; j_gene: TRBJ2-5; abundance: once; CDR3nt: TGTGCCAGCACCGGGGGCCCCTGGGAGACCCAGTACTTC; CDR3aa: CASTGGPWETQYF
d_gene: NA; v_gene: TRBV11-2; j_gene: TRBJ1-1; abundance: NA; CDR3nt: TGTGCCAGCAGCTTAGATAGGTACACTCGCCATGAAGCTTTCTTT; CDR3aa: CASSLDRYTRHEAFF
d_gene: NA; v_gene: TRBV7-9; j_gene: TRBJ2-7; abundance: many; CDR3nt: TGTGCCAGCAACAAGGAGGGGGCAATAGCCGAGCAGTACTTC; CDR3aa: CASNKEGAIAEQYF
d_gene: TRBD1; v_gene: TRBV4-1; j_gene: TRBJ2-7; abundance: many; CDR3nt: TGCGCCAGCAGCCAGGTACGAGCAGGGGGAAGCGAGCAGTACTTC; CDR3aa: CASSQVRAGGSEQYF
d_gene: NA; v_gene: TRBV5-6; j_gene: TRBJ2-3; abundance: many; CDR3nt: TGTGCCAGCAGCACAAGACAGGATACGCAGTATTTT; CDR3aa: CASSTRQDTQYF
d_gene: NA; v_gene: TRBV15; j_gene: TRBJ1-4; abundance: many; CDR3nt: TGTGCCACCAGCAGAGATCAAATCTGGGCCCTCCCTCGGGAAGATGAAAAACTGTTTTTT; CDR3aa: CATSRDQIWALPREDEKLFF
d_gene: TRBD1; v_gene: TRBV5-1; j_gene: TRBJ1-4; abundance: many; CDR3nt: TGTGCCAGCAGCAGGGACAGGGGGTACGAAAAACTGTTTTTT; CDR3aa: CASSRDRGYEKLFF